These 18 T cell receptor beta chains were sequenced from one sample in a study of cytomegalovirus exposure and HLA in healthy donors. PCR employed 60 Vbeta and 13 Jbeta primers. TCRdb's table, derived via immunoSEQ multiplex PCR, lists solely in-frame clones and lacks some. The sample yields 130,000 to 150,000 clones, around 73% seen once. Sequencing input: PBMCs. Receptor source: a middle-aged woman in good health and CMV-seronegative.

The CDR3 sequence is CASRYAGGLLETQYF. The CDR3 nucleotides read TGTGCCAGCCGATATGCCGGCGGGCTACTTGAGACCCAGTACTTC. The chain combines TRBV5-4 with TRBJ2-5, with D possibly being TRBD2 (5 bases). CDR1 SGHNT and CDR2 YYREEE come from the germline V gene (reference sequence). The CDR3 contains 15 residues. V was clipped by 7 bases and J by 5 bases, with 21 bases between them.

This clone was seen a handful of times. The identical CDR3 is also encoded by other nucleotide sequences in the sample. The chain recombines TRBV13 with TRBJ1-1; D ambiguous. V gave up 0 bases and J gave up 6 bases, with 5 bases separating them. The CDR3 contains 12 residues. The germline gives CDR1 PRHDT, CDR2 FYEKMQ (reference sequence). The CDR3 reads CASSLGRAEAFF. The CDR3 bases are TGTGCCAGCAGCTTAGGGAGGGCTGAAGCTTTCTTT.

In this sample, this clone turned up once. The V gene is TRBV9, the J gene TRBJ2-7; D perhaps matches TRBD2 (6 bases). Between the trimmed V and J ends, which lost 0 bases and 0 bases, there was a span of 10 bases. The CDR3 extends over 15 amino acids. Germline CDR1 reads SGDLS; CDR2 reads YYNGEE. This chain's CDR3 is CASSVGDGSSYEQYF. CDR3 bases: TGTGCCAGCAGCGTAGGGGACGGGAGCTCCTACGAGCAGTACTTC.

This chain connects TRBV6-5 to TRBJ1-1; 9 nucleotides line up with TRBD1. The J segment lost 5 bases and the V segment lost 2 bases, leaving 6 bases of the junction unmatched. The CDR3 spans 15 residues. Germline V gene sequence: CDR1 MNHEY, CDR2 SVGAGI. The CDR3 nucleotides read TGTGCCAGCAGTTACCCCGGGACAGGGAATACTGAAGCTTTCTTT. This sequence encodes CASSYPGTGNTEAFF.

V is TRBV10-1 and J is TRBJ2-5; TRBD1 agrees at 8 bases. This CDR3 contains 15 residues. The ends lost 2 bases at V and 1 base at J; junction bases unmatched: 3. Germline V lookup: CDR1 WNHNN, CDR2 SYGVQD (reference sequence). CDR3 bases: TGCGCCAGCAGTGAGGGCAGGGGGCCCCAAGAGACCCAGTACTTC. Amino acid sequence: CASSEGRGPQETQYF.

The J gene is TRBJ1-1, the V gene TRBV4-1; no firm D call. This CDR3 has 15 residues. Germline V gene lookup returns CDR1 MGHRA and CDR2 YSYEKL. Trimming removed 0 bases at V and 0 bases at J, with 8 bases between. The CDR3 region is CASSQEQAMNTEAFF. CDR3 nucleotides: TGCGCCAGCAGCCAAGAGCAGGCGATGAACACTGAAGCTTTCTTT.

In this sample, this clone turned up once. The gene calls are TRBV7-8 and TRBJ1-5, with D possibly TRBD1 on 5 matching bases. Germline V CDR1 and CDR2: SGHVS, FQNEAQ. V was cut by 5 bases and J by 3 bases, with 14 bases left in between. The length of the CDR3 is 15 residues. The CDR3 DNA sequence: TGTGCCAGCAGCATCAATGCAGGGAACAATCAGCCCCAGCATTTT. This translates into CASSINAGNNQPQHF.

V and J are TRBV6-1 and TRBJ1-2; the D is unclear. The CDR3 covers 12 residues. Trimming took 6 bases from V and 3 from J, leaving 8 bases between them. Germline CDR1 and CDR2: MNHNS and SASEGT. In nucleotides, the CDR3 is TGTGCCAGCAGGGGAGCCTACTATGGCTACACCTTC. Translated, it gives CASRGAYYGYTF.

CDR3 DNA: TGCGCCAGCAGCCGGGAAGCGGGGAACACCGGGGAGCTGTTTTTT. It translates to CASSREAGNTGELFF. The chain couples TRBV4-3 to TRBJ2-2; tentatively, D is TRBD2 (6 bases). Germline CDR1 reads LGHNA; CDR2 reads YSLEER. Trimming left V 4 bases short and J 1 base short, with 10 bases between. The CDR3 has 15 residues.

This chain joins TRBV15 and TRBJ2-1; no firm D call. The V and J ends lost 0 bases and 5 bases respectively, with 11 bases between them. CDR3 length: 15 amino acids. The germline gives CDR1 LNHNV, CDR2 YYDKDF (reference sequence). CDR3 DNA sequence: TGTGCCACCAGCAGAGATCAGGTACTTAACAATGAGCAGTTCTTC. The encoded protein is CATSRDQVLNNEQFF.

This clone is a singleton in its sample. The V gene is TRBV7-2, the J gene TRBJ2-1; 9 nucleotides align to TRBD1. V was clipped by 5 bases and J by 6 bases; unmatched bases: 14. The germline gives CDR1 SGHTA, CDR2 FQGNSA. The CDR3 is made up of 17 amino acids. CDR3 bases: TGTGCCAGCAGCGCTAGCCTGGGGACAGGGTTTGTCAATGAGCAGTTCTTC. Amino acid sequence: CASSASLGTGFVNEQFF.

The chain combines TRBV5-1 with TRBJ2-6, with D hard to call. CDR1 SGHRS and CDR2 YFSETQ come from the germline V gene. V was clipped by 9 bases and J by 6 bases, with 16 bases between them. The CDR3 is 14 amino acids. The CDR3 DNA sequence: TGCGCCACTCGTGATACGGGTGCGGCCAACGTCCTGACTTTC. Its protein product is CATRDTGAANVLTF.

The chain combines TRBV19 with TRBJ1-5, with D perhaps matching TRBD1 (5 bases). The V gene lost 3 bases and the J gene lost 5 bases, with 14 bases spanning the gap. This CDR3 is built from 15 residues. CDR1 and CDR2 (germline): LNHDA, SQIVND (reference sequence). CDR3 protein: CASSITTVRDQPQHF. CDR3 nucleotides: TGTGCCAGTAGTATTACGACAGTCCGAGATCAGCCCCAGCATTTT.

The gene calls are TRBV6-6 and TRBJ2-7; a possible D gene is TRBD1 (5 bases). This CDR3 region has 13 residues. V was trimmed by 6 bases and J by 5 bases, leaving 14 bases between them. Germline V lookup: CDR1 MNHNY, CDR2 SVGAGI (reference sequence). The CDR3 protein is CASSYADSNEQYV. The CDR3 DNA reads TGTGCCAGCAGCTACGCAGACAGCAACGAGCAGTACGTC.

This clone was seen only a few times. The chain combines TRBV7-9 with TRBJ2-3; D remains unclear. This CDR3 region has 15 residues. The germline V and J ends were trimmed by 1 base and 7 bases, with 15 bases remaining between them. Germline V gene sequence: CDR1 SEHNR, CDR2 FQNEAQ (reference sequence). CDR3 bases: TGTGCCAGCAGCTTAGAGGAGCGTCGGCGAAATACGCAGTATTTT. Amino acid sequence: CASSLEERRRNTQYF. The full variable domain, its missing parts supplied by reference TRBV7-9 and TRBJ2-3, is DTGVSQNPRHKITKRGQNVTFRCDPISEHNRLYWYRQTLGQGPEFLTYFQNEAQLEKSRLLSDRFSAERPKGSFSTLEIQRTEQGDSAMYLCASSLEERRRNTQYFGPGTRLTVL.

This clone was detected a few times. CDR3 protein: CASSDSIGRGGGYTF. The CDR3 DNA sequence: TGTGCCAGCAGTGACTCGATCGGGCGAGGGGGTGGCTACACCTTC. This chain links TRBV6-4 with TRBJ1-2; D is perhaps TRBD1 (6 bases). V lost 0 bases and J lost 7, with 15 bases in between. CDR1 is MRHNA, CDR2 SNTAGT, per germline. The CDR3 has 15 amino acids.

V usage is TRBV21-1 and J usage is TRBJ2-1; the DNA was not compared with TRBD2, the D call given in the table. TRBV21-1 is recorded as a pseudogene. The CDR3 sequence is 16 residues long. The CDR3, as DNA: TGTGCCAGCAGCAACAGGGACTTCAACTCCTACAATGAGCAGTTCTTC. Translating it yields CASSNRDFNSYNEQFF.

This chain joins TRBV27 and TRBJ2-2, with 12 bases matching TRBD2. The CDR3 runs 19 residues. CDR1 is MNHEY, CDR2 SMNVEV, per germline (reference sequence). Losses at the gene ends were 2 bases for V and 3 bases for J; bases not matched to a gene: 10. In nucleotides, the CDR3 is TGTGCCAGCAGTTTACGGCTAGCGGGGGGGCAAGGTGACACCGGGGAGCTGTTTTTT. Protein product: CASSLRLAGGQGDTGELFF.